This T cell receptor beta chain stems from a study of blood T cells in healthy people across ages. The second PCR ran about 6 to 12 cycles with a sample-barcoded 5' primer and J-beta primers. One entry per CDR3 protein, called by TCRdb with MiXCR from the 5' RACE reads. In the table there are just under 550,000 distinct CDR3 sequences, around 24% of which are singletons. In this sample, this clonotype turned up many times. CDR1 is SGHRS and CDR2 is YFSETQ in the germline V gene. CDR3 length: 15 amino acids. Unmatched junction bases numbered 6, after V lost 3 bases and J lost 3 bases. These data were also filed under a second study, of T cells of mothers and their children.

The J gene is TRBJ2-5, the V gene TRBV5-1; 9 bases fit TRBD1. This receptor was obtained from a boy under 18 in good health. Input material: blood. The CDR3 DNA follows: TGCGCCAGCAGCTGGGGGGACAGGGAGAAAGAGACCCAGTACTTC. Residues: CASSWGDREKETQYF. Filled out from reference TRBV5-1 and TRBJ2-5, the complete variable domain reads KAGVTQTPRYLIKTRGQQVTLSCSPISGHRSVSWYQQTPGQGLQFLFEYFSETQRNKGNFPGRFSGRQFSNSRSEMNVSTLELGDSALYLCASSWGDREKETQYFGPGTRLLVL.